The 28 T cell receptor beta chains below all came from one sample that was sequenced in a study of control samples from healthy donors and cancer patients. Method: immunoSEQ multiplex PCR; TCRdb's copy keeps in-frame clones and lacks some. The sample has 50,000 or so clones, 80% seen once; the top ten hold around 9.1%. Sequencing was done on a sample of blood. The receptors shown here come from a man aged 65 to 85 in good health.

The chain links TRBV10-1 to TRBJ1-1; unclear D gene. Germline V gene lookup returns CDR1 WNHNN and CDR2 SYGVQD (reference sequence). Trimming removed 6 bases at V and 1 base at J, with 9 bases between. This CDR3 has 13 residues. CDR3 bases: TGCGCCAGCAGCCGGGTCCCGAACACTGAAGCTTTCTTT. Translation gives CASSRVPNTEAFF.

The J gene is TRBJ2-5, the V gene TRBV13, with D perhaps matching TRBD2 (6 bases). The V gene lost 2 bases and the J gene lost 14 bases, with 21 bases spanning the gap. CDR1 PRHDT and CDR2 FYEKMQ come from the germline V gene (reference sequence). This CDR3 spans 14 amino acids. DNA of the CDR3: TGTGCCAGCAGCTTATTACAGGAGGGTCCCCGAACCTACTTC. Its protein is CASSLLQEGPRTYF.

This clone was seen once. The gene calls are TRBV30 and TRBJ1-2; TRBD1 matches at 7 bases. Germline CDR1 GTSNPN, CDR2 SVGIG (reference sequence). With V trimmed by 2 bases and J by 4 bases, 10 bases remained unmatched. The CDR3 contains 15 residues. In DNA, the CDR3 is TGTGCCTGGAGTCGCCGGGACAGCCGAATCTATGGCTACACCTTC. Translating gives CAWSRRDSRIYGYTF.

The chain carries TRBV9 and TRBJ2-3; no reliable D call. The CDR3 loop spans 14 amino acids. Germline CDR1 is SGDLS and CDR2 is YYNGEE. The germline V and J ends were trimmed by 3 bases and 4 bases, with 12 bases remaining between them. The CDR3 sequence is CASSARLGSDTQYF. The CDR3 DNA is TGTGCCAGCAGCGCCCGTTTGGGATCAGATACGCAGTATTTT.

V and J are TRBV5-1 and TRBJ2-1; no definite D call. V lost 0 bases and J lost 5, with 9 bases in between. Germline assignment: CDR1 SGHRS and CDR2 YFSETQ. The CDR3 is 14 amino acids. The CDR3 region has the DNA TGCGCCAGCAGCTTGGGGCGAGCTGACAATGAGCAGTTCTTC. This codes for CASSLGRADNEQFF.

CDR3 amino acids: CASSPVRDQPQHF. CDR3 DNA sequence: TGTGCCAGCTCACCAGTGAGAGATCAGCCCCAGCATTTT. The chain links TRBV18 to TRBJ1-5; the D is unclear. The germline V gene encodes CDR1 KGHSH and CDR2 LQKENI. The ends were cut back, 2 bases at V and 5 bases at J, with 7 bases in the middle. The CDR3 is 13 amino acids.

The chain's CDR3 is CASRQYNSPLHF. The CDR3 region has the DNA TGTGCCAGCAGACAGTATAATTCACCCCTCCACTTT. The rearrangement links TRBV5-8 to TRBJ1-6; no firm D call. V lost 5 bases, J lost 4 bases, and 4 bases lay in between. The CDR3 runs 12 residues. The V gene's germline CDR1 is SGHTS and CDR2 YDEGEE.

The V call is TRBV28, the J call TRBJ1-4; TRBD1 matches 7 bases. Germline V gene lookup returns CDR1 MDHEN and CDR2 SYDVKM. The ends lost 1 base at V and 1 base at J; junction bases unmatched: 0. The CDR3 covers 15 residues. The CDR3 is CASSLYRGTNEKLFF. CDR3 DNA sequence: TGTGCCAGCAGTTTATACAGGGGAACTAATGAAAAACTGTTTTTT.

The V call is TRBV5-4, the J call TRBJ2-5; 10 bases fit TRBD2. CDR1 SGHNT and CDR2 YYREEE come from the germline V gene (reference sequence). The CDR3 spans 19 residues. With V trimmed by 1 base and J by 5 bases, 17 bases remained unmatched. CDR3 sequence (DNA): TGTGCCAGCAGCTTGCCACAGGGAACTAGCGGGATTACGGGGGAGACCCAGTACTTC. It translates to CASSLPQGTSGITGETQYF.

J is TRBJ1-4 and V is TRBV19, with TRBD1 matching over 9 bases. The length of the CDR3 is 14 residues. Per the germline V gene, CDR1 is LNHDA and CDR2 is SQIVND (reference sequence). V shed 4 bases and J 8 bases; nucleotides not matched to a gene: 5. CDR3 sequence (DNA): TGTGCCAGTAGTAGGGACAGGGTTGGAGAAAAACTGTTTTTT. This codes for CASSRDRVGEKLFF.

The chain is built from TRBV20-1 and TRBJ1-2; D unresolved. V gave up 4 bases and J gave up 5 bases, with 5 bases separating them. The CDR3 runs 10 residues. CDR1 DFQATT and CDR2 SNEGSKA come from the germline V gene (reference sequence). CDR3 sequence reads: CSATGYGYTF. CDR3 coding DNA: TGCAGTGCTACGGGGTATGGCTACACCTTC.

The chain joins TRBV6-5 to TRBJ2-7; tentative D call: TRBD2 (7 bases). The germline gives CDR1 MNHEY, CDR2 SVGAGI. Trimming took 6 bases from V and 7 from J, leaving 19 bases between them. The CDR3 contains 14 residues. The CDR3 DNA follows: TGTGCCAGCAGCAAGGGGGGGAGGGCCGGTGAGCAGTACTTC. Protein sequence: CASSKGGRAGEQYF.

The chain joins TRBV5-1 to TRBJ2-5; 7 bases align to TRBD2. V trimming: 4 bases; J trimming: 2 bases; junction bases outside the gene matches: 8. CDR1 is SGHRS and CDR2 is YFSETQ in the germline V gene. CDR3 size: 15 residues. The CDR3 is CASSVLAALQETQYF. The CDR3 nucleotides read TGCGCCAGCAGCGTCCTAGCGGCTCTTCAAGAGACCCAGTACTTC.

The chain links TRBV7-9 to TRBJ1-2; 8 bases match TRBD1. With 5 bases clipped from V and 3 bases from J, the junction kept 20 bases outside the gene matches. The CDR3 runs to 19 residues. In germline, CDR1 is SEHNR, CDR2 FQNEAQ (reference sequence). The CDR3 DNA follows: TGTGCCAGCAGCCCCCGAGCCTGGACAGGGCCCTCCGGTGACTATGGCTACACCTTC. This codes for CASSPRAWTGPSGDYGYTF. Full variable domain (outside the CDR3, taken from reference TRBV7-9 and TRBJ1-2): DTGVSQNPRHKITKRGQNVTFRCDPISEHNRLYWYRQTLGQGPEFLTYFQNEAQLEKSRLLSDRFSAERPKGSFSTLEIQRTEQGDSAMYLCASSPRAWTGPSGDYGYTFGSGTRLTVV.

As regards this clone: Other DNA sequences within the sample encode an identical CDR3. V gene TRBV7-9 combines with J gene TRBJ2-5; 15 nucleotides align to TRBD2. The CDR3 length is 18 residues. V lost 4 bases to trimming and J lost 3 bases; unmatched junction nucleotides: 9. CDR1 is SEHNR, CDR2 FQNEAQ, per germline (reference sequence). The CDR3 DNA sequence: TGTGCCAGCAGCTGGGCTCGGACTAGCGGGGGGGGTAAAGAGACCCAGTACTTC. It encodes CASSWARTSGGGKETQYF.

CDR3 nucleotides: TGTGCCAGCAGCTTAGTCAGGGGATCTACCTACGAGCAGTACTTC. Encoded protein: CASSLVRGSTYEQYF. This chain links TRBV11-2 with TRBJ2-7; possible D gene TRBD1, 6 bases. CDR3 length equals 15 residues. The V end was cut by 1 base, the J end by 2 bases, with 12 bases between. Germline V gives CDR1 SGHAT, CDR2 FQNNGV.

The gene calls are TRBV12-3 or TRBV12-4 and TRBJ1-1, with D unclear. The CDR3 runs 13 residues. The germline V and J ends were trimmed by 6 bases and 11 bases, with 19 bases remaining between them. For the CDR3, the DNA is TGTGCCAGCAGGGATTCAGGTGCTTCGTCGGCTTTCTTT. It codes for CASRDSGASSAFF.

The V call is TRBV24-1, the J call TRBJ2-2; D not resolved. V was shortened by 7 bases and J by 1 base, with 6 bases between the two germline ends. The CDR3 extends over 13 amino acids. Germline V gene data show CDR1 as KGHDR and CDR2 as SFDVKD. This CDR3 reads CATREENTGELFF. As DNA, the CDR3 is TGTGCCACCAGAGAGGAGAACACCGGGGAGCTGTTTTTT.

The chain is built from TRBV2 and TRBJ2-3; possible D gene TRBD1, 5 bases. V lost 2 bases and J lost 2, with 11 bases in between. This CDR3 has 15 amino acids. The germline V gene has CDR1 SNHLY and CDR2 FYNNEI. This CDR3 reads CASSERAGSTDTQYF. DNA of the CDR3: TGTGCCAGCAGTGAAAGGGCAGGGTCCACAGATACGCAGTATTTT. The whole variable domain, remainder taken from reference TRBV2 and TRBJ2-3, is EPEVTQTPSHQVTQMGQEVILRCVPISNHLYFYWYRQILGQKVEFLVSFYNNEISEKSEIFDDQFSVERPDGSNFTLKIRSTKLEDSAMYFCASSERAGSTDTQYFGPGTRLTVL.

V usage is TRBV18 and J usage is TRBJ1-5; D is unresolved. The germline gives CDR1 KGHSH, CDR2 LQKENI. V lost 3 bases to trimming and J lost 2 bases, with 5 bases between them. The length of the CDR3 is 13 residues. The chain's CDR3 is CASSPNRNQPQHF. The CDR3 bases are TGTGCCAGCTCACCTAACCGCAATCAGCCCCAGCATTTT.

V gene TRBV28 combines with J gene TRBJ1-6; D is unclear. This CDR3 region has 11 residues. Germline values: CDR1 MDHEN, CDR2 SYDVKM. The V gene lost 6 bases and the J gene lost 6 bases, with 3 bases spanning the gap. The CDR3 spells CASRANSPLHF. CDR3 sequence (DNA): TGTGCCAGCAGGGCTAATTCACCCCTCCACTTT.

The chain couples TRBV5-8 to TRBJ1-4; TRBD1 matches 8 bases. Germline V gives CDR1 SGHTS, CDR2 YDEGEE. Unmatched junction bases numbered 3, after V lost 2 bases and J lost 0 bases. This CDR3 is built from 16 residues. The DNA of the CDR3 is TGTGCCAGCAGCTTTACGACAGGGGCAACTAATGAAAAACTGTTTTTT. This translates into CASSFTTGATNEKLFF. Full variable domain (rest looked up from reference TRBV5-8 and TRBJ1-4): EAGVTQSPTHLIKTRGQQATLRCSPISGHTSVYWYQQALGLGLQFLLWYDEGEERNRGNFPPRFSGRQFPNYSSELNVNALELEDSALYLCASSFTTGATNEKLFFGSGTQLSVL.

This clone was seen a handful of times. The chain uses TRBV5-6 and TRBJ1-1; maybe TRBD1 (6 bases). The CDR3 is 14 amino acids. Germline loops: CDR1 SGHDT, CDR2 YYEEEE. V was clipped by 0 bases and J by 10 bases, with 16 bases between them. In DNA, the CDR3 is TGTGCCAGCAGCTTGGGGCGATTACAGGGCGCAGCTTTCTTT. Protein product: CASSLGRLQGAAFF.

V usage is TRBV3-1 (or the pseudogene TRBV3-2) and J usage is TRBJ2-3; D is unresolved. The CDR3 length is 14 residues. V was clipped by 0 bases and J by 6 bases, with 10 bases between them. CDR1 and CDR2 from the germline V gene are LGHDT and YNNKEL (reference sequence). CDR3 in DNA: TGTGCCAGCAGCCAAGATTCGAAGTCGGATACGCAGTATTTT. Translated, it gives CASSQDSKSDTQYF.

This clone was seen a single time. V is TRBV6-5 and J is TRBJ2-5, with a weak D call TRBD2 (6 bases). V lost 0 bases and J lost 8, with 16 bases in between. Germline CDR1 is MNHEY and CDR2 is SVGAGI. This CDR3 is built from 15 residues. The CDR3 DNA follows: TGTGCCAGCAGTTACTCAAGGACTAAGGGTGAAACCCAGTACTTC. As protein: CASSYSRTKGETQYF.

This chain uses TRBV20-1 with TRBJ1-3, with no clear D. This CDR3 is built from 11 residues. CDR1 is DFQATT and CDR2 is SNEGSKA in the germline V gene (reference sequence). With 6 bases removed from V and 2 bases from J, the gap between germline ends came to 5 bases. The chain's CDR3 is CSANPGNTIYF. In DNA form, the CDR3 reads TGCAGTGCCAACCCTGGAAACACCATATATTTT.

The V and J genes are TRBV7-2 and TRBJ2-2, with TRBD1 as a possible D gene (6 bases). This CDR3 is 17 amino acids long. Germline loops: CDR1 SGHTA, CDR2 FQGNSA. Trimming pared 2 bases from V and 8 bases from J, leaving 21 bases between. The CDR3 DNA sequence: TGTGCCAGCAGCTTATTCCGGGTTGGAGACGGACAGGGGGAGCTGTTTTTT. This encodes CASSLFRVGDGQGELFF. Full variable domain (rest looked up from reference TRBV7-2 and TRBJ2-2): GAGVSQSPSNKVTEKGKDVELRCDPISGHTALYWYRQSLGQGLEFLIYFQGNSAPDKSGLPSDRFSAERTGGSVSTLTIQRTQQEDSAVYLCASSLFRVGDGQGELFFGEGSRLTVL.

The chain recombines TRBV27 with TRBJ2-1; 11 nucleotides agree with TRBD2. Germline trimming cut 6 bases from V and 6 bases from J; bases unmatched to any gene: 13. This CDR3 is 17 amino acids long. Per the germline V gene, CDR1 is MNHEY and CDR2 is SMNVEV (reference sequence). The DNA of the CDR3 is TGTGCCAGCAGAGGACTAGCGGGCCAAATCCCTTTCAATGAGCAGTTCTTC. It yields the protein CASRGLAGQIPFNEQFF.